The clone carrying this TCR beta chain is a singleton in its sample. TCRdb keeps only in-frame clones here, not all; method: immunoSEQ multiplex PCR. The sample has some 120,000 clones; 88% are singletons. This sample was taken from a study of T cell responses to AZD1222 COVID-19 vaccine. This specimen was peripheral blood, taken 28 days after the second AZD1222 dose. This TCR derives from an adult who received the AZD1222 COVID-19 vaccine.

For the CDR3, the DNA is TGCGCCAGCAGCTCGACGGCAACTAATGAAAAACTGTTTTTT. It specifies CASSSTATNEKLFF. The genes are TRBV5-1 and TRBJ1-4; D unresolved. Trimming cost V 3 bases and J 0 bases, with 6 bases left between them. The CDR3 covers 14 residues. CDR1 and CDR2 (germline): SGHRS, YFSETQ.